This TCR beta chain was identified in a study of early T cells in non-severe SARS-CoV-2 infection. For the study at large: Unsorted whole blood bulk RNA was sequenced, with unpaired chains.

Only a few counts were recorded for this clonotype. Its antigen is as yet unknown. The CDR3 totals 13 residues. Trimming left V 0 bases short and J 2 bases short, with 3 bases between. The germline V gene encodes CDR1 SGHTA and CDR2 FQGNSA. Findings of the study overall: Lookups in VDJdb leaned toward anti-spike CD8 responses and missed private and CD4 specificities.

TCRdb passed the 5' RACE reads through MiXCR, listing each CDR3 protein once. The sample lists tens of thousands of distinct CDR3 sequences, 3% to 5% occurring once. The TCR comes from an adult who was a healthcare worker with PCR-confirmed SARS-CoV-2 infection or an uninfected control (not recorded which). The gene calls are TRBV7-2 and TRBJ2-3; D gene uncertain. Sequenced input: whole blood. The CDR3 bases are TGTGCCAGCAGCTTAGCTCACACAGATACGCAGTATTTT. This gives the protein CASSLAHTDTQYF.